This TCR beta chain appears in the sequencing data of a study of T cell responses to AZD1222 COVID-19 vaccine. Study results and limitations: Baseline testing showed seropositivity in only five to seven AZD1222 recipients. Spike-specific TCR breadth and depth went up after people got two AZD1222 doses.

A note on this clone: Its antigen is unidentified.

Assay: immunoSEQ multiplex PCR; the TCRdb copy retains only in-frame clones and omits some. The data hold more than 100,000 clones, with nearly 90% observed a single time. The CDR3 is 13 amino acids. Trimming removed 6 bases from V and 5 bases from J, with 13 bases in between. Germline V gene data show CDR1 as MDHEN and CDR2 as SYDVKM. Sequencing used peripheral blood, obtained on day 0 of AZD1222 vaccination. V is TRBV28 and J is TRBJ1-2, with D uncertain. This receptor was identified in an adult in good health. CDR3 coding DNA: TGTGCCAGCAGCTTCGGGGTAGGGTATGGCTACACCTTC. Encoded protein: CASSFGVGYGYTF.